This T cell receptor (beta chain) was observed in a study of blood T cell repertoires in COVID-19. The overall study: Researchers got acute and convalescent COVID-19 samples from the United States, Italy and Spain. PBMCs, B-cell-depleted T cells, or T cells provided the cDNA or gDNA that made up the material.

Germline-derived CDR1 and CDR2 are SGHNT and YENEEA. There are 22 residues in the CDR3. With 0 bases clipped from V and 0 bases from J, the junction kept 19 bases outside the gene matches. Per the original methods: Amplified reference gene primers provided the basis for estimating nucleated cell counts. Assay used: immunoSEQ multiplex PCR; TCRdb lists only in-frame clones, some missing. V and J calls and clone size are those listed in that table; D and trimming were worked out from the DNA. In the table there are some 200,000 clones, roughly four fifths of which are singletons. The receptor was isolated from a man aged 30-40 years with active or convalescent COVID-19. The sample was peripheral blood. V usage is TRBV11-3 and J usage is TRBJ1-3; TRBD1 aligns across 8 bases. CDR3 loop: CASSLEWYSSTGGLISGNTIYF. DNA for the CDR3: TGTGCCAGCAGCTTAGAATGGTATTCCAGCACAGGGGGTCTCATCTCTGGAAACACCATATATTTT.